Below, one TCR beta chain is given with its context. This sample was taken from a study of blood T cell repertoires in COVID-19. The repertoire was sequenced with immunoSEQ multiplex PCR; TCRdb's copy has only in-frame clones and lacks some. The repertoire holds some 360,000 clones, with 87% as singletons. V was shortened by 4 bases and J by 6 bases, with 9 bases between the two germline ends. Germline assignment: CDR1 LGHDT and CDR2 YNNKEL (reference sequence). The CDR3 runs 13 residues. The V and J genes are TRBV3-1 (or the pseudogene TRBV3-2) and TRBJ2-2; a weak D match, TRBD2 (6 bases). This clonotype originated in an older woman with COVID-19, enrolled during active disease. Input material: peripheral blood. The CDR3 DNA is TGTGCCAGCAGCCGCCGCGGGGCCGGGGAGCTGTTTTTT. Translation: CASSRRGAGELFF.